Listed below are T cell receptor beta chains from one sample, sequenced in a study of cytomegalovirus exposure and HLA in healthy donors. Profiled with immunoSEQ multiplex PCR; TCRdb holds only in-frame clones, not every one. The repertoire includes around 200,000 clones, roughly four fifths of them detected once, and 1.6% sits in the top ten. The sample comprised PBMCs. These receptor sequences come from a man aged 50 to 60 in good health and CMV-seronegative. Each CDR3 is given with its conserved first and last residue. Fields, in order: V gene, clone size, J gene, D gene, CDR3 protein, CDR3 DNA. The D gene is left open where the match is weak. Size is stated for part of the rows, as once, few or many counts, or as a class when the clone is expanded.

v_call: TRBV6-6; clone_size: NA; j_call: TRBJ1-5; d_call: NA; cdr3_aa: CASSQTALNQPQHF; cdr3_nt: TGTGCCAGCAGTCAGACAGCCCTCAATCAGCCCCAGCATTTT
v_call: TRBV10-3; clone_size: NA; j_call: TRBJ1-1; d_call: NA; cdr3_aa: CAIRVMDSSNTEAFF; cdr3_nt: TGTGCCATCAGGGTAATGGACAGTTCGAACACTGAAGCTTTCTTT
v_call: TRBV19; clone_size: NA; j_call: TRBJ1-5; d_call: TRBD1; cdr3_aa: CASSPLDRGNQPQHF; cdr3_nt: TGTGCCAGTAGTCCGTTAGACAGGGGTAATCAGCCCCAGCATTTT
v_call: TRBV4-1; clone_size: NA; j_call: TRBJ2-2; d_call: TRBD2; cdr3_aa: CASSPRTASGGPNTGELFF; cdr3_nt: TGCGCCAGCAGCCCCCGGACAGCGTCGGGGGGGCCCAACACCGGGGAGCTGTTTTTT
v_call: TRBV5-1; clone_size: NA; j_call: TRBJ2-1; d_call: NA; cdr3_aa: CASSFGSGDEQFF; cdr3_nt: TGCGCCAGCAGCTTCGGCAGCGGCGATGAGCAGTTCTTC
v_call: TRBV9; clone_size: NA; j_call: TRBJ2-3; d_call: NA; cdr3_aa: CASSVGVSSTDTQYF; cdr3_nt: TGTGCCAGCAGCGTAGGGGTTAGCAGCACAGATACGCAGTATTTT
v_call: TRBV29-1; clone_size: NA; j_call: TRBJ2-3; d_call: TRBD1; cdr3_aa: CSVEGQTDTQYF; cdr3_nt: TGCAGCGTTGAGGGACAGACAGATACGCAGTATTTT
v_call: TRBV19; clone_size: NA; j_call: TRBJ2-7; d_call: NA; cdr3_aa: CASSTQNGITYEQYF; cdr3_nt: TGTGCCAGTAGTACCCAAAACGGGATAACCTACGAGCAGTACTTC
v_call: TRBV18; clone_size: once; j_call: TRBJ2-7; d_call: TRBD2; cdr3_aa: CASSPPPGPRTSGRAYEQYF; cdr3_nt: TGTGCCAGCTCACCACCTCCGGGCCCCAGGACTAGCGGGAGGGCCTACGAGCAGTACTTC
v_call: TRBV6-5; clone_size: NA; j_call: TRBJ1-2; d_call: NA; cdr3_aa: CASSYEAGPLYGYTF; cdr3_nt: TGTGCCAGCAGTTATGAGGCGGGCCCCCTCTATGGCTACACCTTC
v_call: TRBV6-1; clone_size: NA; j_call: TRBJ2-2; d_call: NA; cdr3_aa: CASSAQGNTGELFF; cdr3_nt: TGTGCCAGCAGTGCTCAGGGGAACACCGGGGAGCTGTTTTTT
v_call: TRBV7-2; clone_size: NA; j_call: TRBJ1-1; d_call: TRBD1; cdr3_aa: CASTGALGNTEAFF; cdr3_nt: TGTGCCAGTACAGGGGCGCTTGGGAACACTGAAGCTTTCTTT
v_call: TRBV27; clone_size: NA; j_call: TRBJ2-3; d_call: TRBD2; cdr3_aa: CASSSRVAGDTQYF; cdr3_nt: TGTGCCAGCAGTTCCCGGGTAGCGGGAGATACGCAGTATTTT
v_call: TRBV12-5; clone_size: NA; j_call: TRBJ2-2; d_call: NA; cdr3_aa: CASGLSGTGELFF; cdr3_nt: TGTGCTAGTGGTTTGAGCGGCACCGGGGAGCTGTTTTTT
v_call: TRBV2; clone_size: NA; j_call: TRBJ2-1; d_call: NA; cdr3_aa: CASFPLYTGNEQFF; cdr3_nt: TGTGCCAGCTTTCCACTGTATACCGGCAATGAGCAGTTCTTC
v_call: TRBV4-2; clone_size: NA; j_call: TRBJ2-1; d_call: TRBD2; cdr3_aa: CASSQDRDYYNEQFF; cdr3_nt: TGTGCCAGCAGCCAAGATCGGGACTACTACAATGAGCAGTTCTTC
v_call: TRBV7-9; clone_size: NA; j_call: TRBJ1-5; d_call: NA; cdr3_aa: CASSFFGASNQPQHF; cdr3_nt: TGTGCCAGCAGCTTTTTTGGGGCGAGCAATCAGCCCCAGCATTTT
v_call: TRBV28; clone_size: once; j_call: TRBJ2-7; d_call: NA; cdr3_aa: CASTKTGGFGYEQYF; cdr3_nt: TGTGCCAGCACGAAGACTGGAGGTTTTGGCTACGAGCAGTACTTC
v_call: TRBV18; clone_size: NA; j_call: TRBJ1-1; d_call: NA; cdr3_aa: CASSPPWQGYTEAFF; cdr3_nt: TGTGCCAGCTCACCACCTTGGCAGGGGTACACTGAAGCTTTCTTT
v_call: TRBV28; clone_size: once; j_call: TRBJ1-2; d_call: NA; cdr3_aa: CASILNGGLNYGYTF; cdr3_nt: TGTGCCAGCATCTTAAACGGGGGGCTTAACTATGGCTACACCTTC
v_call: TRBV7-3; clone_size: NA; j_call: TRBJ2-5; d_call: TRBD1; cdr3_aa: CASSITGGGETQYF; cdr3_nt: TGTGCCAGCAGCATTACAGGGGGCGGTGAGACCCAGTACTTC
v_call: TRBV5-1; clone_size: NA; j_call: TRBJ2-7; d_call: TRBD1; cdr3_aa: CASSLVPGGTSYEQYF; cdr3_nt: TGCGCCAGCAGCTTGGTGCCAGGGGGTACATCCTACGAGCAGTACTTC
v_call: TRBV4-3; clone_size: few; j_call: TRBJ1-1; d_call: NA; cdr3_aa: CASSQPQGNEAFF; cdr3_nt: TGCGCCAGCAGCCAACCCCAGGGAAATGAAGCTTTCTTT